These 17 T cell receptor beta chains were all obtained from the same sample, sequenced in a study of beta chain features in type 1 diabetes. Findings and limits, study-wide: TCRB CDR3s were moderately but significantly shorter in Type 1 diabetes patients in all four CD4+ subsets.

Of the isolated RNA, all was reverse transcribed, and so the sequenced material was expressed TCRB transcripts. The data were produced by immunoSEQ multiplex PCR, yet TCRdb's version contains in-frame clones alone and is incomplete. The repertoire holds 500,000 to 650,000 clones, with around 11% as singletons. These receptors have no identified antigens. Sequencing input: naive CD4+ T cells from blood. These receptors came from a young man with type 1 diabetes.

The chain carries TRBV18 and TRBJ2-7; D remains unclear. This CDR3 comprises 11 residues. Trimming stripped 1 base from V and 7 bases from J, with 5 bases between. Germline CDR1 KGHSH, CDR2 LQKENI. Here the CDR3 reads CASSPREEQYF. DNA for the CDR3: TGTGCCAGCTCACCACGGGAAGAGCAGTACTTC.

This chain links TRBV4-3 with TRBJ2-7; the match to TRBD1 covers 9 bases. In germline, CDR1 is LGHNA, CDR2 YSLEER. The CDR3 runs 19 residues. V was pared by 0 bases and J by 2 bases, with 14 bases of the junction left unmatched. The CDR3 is CASSQDQRAARDRAYEQYF. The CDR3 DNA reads TGCGCCAGCAGCCAAGATCAACGGGCGGCCCGGGACAGGGCCTACGAGCAGTACTTC.

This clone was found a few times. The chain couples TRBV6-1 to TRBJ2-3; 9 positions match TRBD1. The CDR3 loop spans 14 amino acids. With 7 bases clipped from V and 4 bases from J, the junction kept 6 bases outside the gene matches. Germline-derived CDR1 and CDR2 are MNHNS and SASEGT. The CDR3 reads CASNSGQGADTQYF. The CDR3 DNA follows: TGTGCCAGCAATTCGGGACAGGGAGCAGATACGCAGTATTTT.

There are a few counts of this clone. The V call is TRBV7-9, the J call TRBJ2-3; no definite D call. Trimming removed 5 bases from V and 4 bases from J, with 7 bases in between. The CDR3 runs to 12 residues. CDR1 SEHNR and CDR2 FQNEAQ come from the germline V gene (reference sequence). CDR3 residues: CASSPSADTQYF. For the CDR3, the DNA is TGTGCCAGCAGCCCCAGTGCAGATACGCAGTATTTT.

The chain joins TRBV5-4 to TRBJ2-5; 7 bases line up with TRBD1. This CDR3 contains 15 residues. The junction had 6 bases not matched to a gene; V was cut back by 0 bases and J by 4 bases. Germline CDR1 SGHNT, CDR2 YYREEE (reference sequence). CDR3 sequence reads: CASSLGQGLRETQYF. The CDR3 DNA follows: TGTGCCAGCAGCTTGGGACAGGGCTTAAGAGAGACCCAGTACTTC.

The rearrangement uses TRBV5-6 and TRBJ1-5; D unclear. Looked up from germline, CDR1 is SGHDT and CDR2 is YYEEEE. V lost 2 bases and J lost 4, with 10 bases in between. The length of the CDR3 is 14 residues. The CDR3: CASSLWAANQPQHF. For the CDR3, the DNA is TGTGCCAGCAGCTTATGGGCAGCGAATCAGCCCCAGCATTTT.

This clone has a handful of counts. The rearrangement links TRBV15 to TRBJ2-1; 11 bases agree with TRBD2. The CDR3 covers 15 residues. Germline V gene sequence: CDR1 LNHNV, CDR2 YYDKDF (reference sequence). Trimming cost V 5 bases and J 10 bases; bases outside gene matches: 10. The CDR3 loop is CATSAYSGGANEQFF. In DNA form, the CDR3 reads TGTGCCACCAGCGCCTATAGCGGGGGGGCCAACGAGCAGTTCTTC.

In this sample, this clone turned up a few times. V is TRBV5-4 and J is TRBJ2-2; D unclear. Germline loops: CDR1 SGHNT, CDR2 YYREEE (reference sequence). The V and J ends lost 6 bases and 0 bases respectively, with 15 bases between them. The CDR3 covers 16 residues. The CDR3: CASTLRRAANTGELFF. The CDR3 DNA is TGTGCCAGCACCCTAAGAAGGGCTGCGAACACCGGGGAGCTGTTTTTT.

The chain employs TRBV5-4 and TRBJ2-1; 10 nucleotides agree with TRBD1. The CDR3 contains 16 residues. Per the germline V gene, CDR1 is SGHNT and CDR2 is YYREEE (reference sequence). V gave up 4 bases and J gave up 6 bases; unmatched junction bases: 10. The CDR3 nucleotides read TGTGCCAGCAGCCACACAATGGGACAGGGGTCCAATGAGCAGTTCTTC. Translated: CASSHTMGQGSNEQFF.

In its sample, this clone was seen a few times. The CDR3 loop is CASSEGNYGYTF. Here the CDR3 DNA reads TGCGCCAGCAGCGAAGGGAACTATGGCTACACCTTC. This chain connects TRBV5-1 to TRBJ1-2; D is unresolved. The CDR3 length is 12 residues. The V gene lost 4 bases and the J gene lost 2 bases, with 6 bases spanning the gap. Germline CDR1 is SGHRS and CDR2 is YFSETQ. The full variable domain, rest sourced from reference TRBV5-1 and TRBJ1-2, is KAGVTQTPRYLIKTRGQQVTLSCSPISGHRSVSWYQQTPGQGLQFLFEYFSETQRNKGNFPGRFSGRQFSNSRSEMNVSTLELGDSALYLCASSEGNYGYTFGSGTRLTVV.

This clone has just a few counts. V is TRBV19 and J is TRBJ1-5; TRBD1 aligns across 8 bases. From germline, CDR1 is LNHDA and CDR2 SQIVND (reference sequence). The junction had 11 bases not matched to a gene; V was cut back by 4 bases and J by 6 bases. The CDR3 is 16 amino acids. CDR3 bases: TGTGCCAGTAGTACAAGACAGGGGAGTTGGAGTCAGCCCCAGCATTTT. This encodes CASSTRQGSWSQPQHF. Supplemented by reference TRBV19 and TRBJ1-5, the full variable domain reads DGGITQSPKYLFRKEGQNVTLSCEQNLNHDAMYWYRQDPGQGLRLIYYSQIVNDFQKGDIAEGYSVSREKKESFPLTVTSAQKNPTAFYLCASSTRQGSWSQPQHFGDGTRLSIL.

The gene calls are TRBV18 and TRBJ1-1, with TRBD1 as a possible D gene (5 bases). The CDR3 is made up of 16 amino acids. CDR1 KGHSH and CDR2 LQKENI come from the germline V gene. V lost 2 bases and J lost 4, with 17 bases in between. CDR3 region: CASSPSERGAGTEAFF. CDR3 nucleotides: TGTGCCAGCTCACCAAGTGAAAGGGGCGCGGGCACTGAAGCTTTCTTT. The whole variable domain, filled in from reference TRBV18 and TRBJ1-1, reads NAGVMQNPRHLVRRRGQEARLRCSPMKGHSHVYWYRQLPEEGLKFMVYLQKENIIDESGMPKERFSAEFPKEGPSILRIQQVVRGDSAAYFCASSPSERGAGTEAFFGQGTRLTVV.

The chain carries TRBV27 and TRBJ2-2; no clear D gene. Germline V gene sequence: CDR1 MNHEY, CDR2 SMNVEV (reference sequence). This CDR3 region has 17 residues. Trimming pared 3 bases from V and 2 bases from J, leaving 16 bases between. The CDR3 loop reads CASSFKGRPTNTGELFF. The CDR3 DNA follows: TGTGCCAGCAGTTTTAAGGGTAGACCGACTAACACCGGGGAGCTGTTTTTT.

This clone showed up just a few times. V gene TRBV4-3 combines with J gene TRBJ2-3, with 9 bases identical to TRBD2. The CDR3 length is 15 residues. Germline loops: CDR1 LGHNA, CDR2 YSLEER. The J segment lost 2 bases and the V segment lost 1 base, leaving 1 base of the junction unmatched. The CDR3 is CASSQGTSVTDTQYF. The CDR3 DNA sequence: TGCGCCAGCAGCCAAGGGACTAGCGTCACAGATACGCAGTATTTT.

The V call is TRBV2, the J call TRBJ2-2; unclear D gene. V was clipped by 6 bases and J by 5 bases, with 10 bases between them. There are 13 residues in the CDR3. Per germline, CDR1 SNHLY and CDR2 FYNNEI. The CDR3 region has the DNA TGTGCCAGCAGCAAGGTCGGGACCGGGGAGCTGTTTTTT. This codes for CASSKVGTGELFF.

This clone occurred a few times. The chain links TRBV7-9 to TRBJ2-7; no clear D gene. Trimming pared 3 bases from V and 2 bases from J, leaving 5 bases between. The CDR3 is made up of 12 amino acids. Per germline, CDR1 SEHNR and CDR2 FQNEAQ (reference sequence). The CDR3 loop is CASSFSPYEQYF. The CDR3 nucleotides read TGTGCCAGCAGCTTCAGTCCCTACGAGCAGTACTTC.

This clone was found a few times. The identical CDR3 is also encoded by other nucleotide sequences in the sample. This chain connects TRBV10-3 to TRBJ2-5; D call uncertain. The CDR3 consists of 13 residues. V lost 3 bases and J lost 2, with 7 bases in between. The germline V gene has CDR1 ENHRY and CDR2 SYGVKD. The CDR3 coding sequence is TGTGCCATCAGTGAAAGGGAACAAGAGACCCAGTACTTC. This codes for CAISEREQETQYF.